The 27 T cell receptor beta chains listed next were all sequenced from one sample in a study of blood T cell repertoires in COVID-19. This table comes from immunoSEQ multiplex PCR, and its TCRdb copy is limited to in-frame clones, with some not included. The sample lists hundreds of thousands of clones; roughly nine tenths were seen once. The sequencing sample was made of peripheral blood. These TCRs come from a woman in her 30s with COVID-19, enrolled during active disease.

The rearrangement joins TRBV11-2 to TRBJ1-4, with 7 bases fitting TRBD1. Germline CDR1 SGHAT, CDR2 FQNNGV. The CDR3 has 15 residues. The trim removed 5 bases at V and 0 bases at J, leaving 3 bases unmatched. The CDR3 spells CASSGQGATNEKLFF. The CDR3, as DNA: TGTGCCAGCAGCGGGCAGGGGGCAACTAATGAAAAACTGTTTTTT.

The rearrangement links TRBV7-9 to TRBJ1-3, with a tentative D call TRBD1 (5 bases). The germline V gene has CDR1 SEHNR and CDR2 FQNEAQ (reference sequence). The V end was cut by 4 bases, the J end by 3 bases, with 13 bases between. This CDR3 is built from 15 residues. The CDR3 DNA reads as TGTGCCAGCAGCTCAACACGTACAGGTGGAAACACCATATATTTT. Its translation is CASSSTRTGGNTIYF. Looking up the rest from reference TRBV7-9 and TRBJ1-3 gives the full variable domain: DTGVSQNPRHKITKRGQNVTFRCDPISEHNRLYWYRQTLGQGPEFLTYFQNEAQLEKSRLLSDRFSAERPKGSFSTLEIQRTEQGDSAMYLCASSSTRTGGNTIYFGEGSWLTVV.

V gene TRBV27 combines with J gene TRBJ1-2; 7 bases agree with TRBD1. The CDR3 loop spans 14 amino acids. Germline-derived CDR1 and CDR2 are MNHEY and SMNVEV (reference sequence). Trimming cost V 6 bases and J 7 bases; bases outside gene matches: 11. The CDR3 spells CASSLRGASIGYTF. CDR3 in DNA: TGTGCCAGCAGCCTCAGGGGGGCTTCTATTGGCTACACCTTC.

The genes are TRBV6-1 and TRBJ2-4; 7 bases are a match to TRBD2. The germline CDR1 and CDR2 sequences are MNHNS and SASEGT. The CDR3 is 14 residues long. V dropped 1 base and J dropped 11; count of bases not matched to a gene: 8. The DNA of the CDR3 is TGTGCCAGCAGTGAAGTTTTGGTGGGGGGGGTTCAGTACTTC. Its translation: CASSEVLVGGVQYF.

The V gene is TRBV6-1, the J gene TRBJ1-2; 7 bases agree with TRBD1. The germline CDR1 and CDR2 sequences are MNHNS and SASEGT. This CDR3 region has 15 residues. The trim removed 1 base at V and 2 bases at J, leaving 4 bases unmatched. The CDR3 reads CASSEERGRNYGYTF. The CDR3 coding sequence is TGTGCCAGCAGTGAAGAAAGGGGGCGAAACTATGGCTACACCTTC.

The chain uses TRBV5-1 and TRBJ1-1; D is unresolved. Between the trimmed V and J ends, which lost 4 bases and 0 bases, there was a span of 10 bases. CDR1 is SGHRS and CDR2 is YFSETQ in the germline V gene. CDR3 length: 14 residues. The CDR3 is CASSMDGLNTEAFF. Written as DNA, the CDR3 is TGCGCCAGCAGCATGGACGGGTTGAACACTGAAGCTTTCTTT.

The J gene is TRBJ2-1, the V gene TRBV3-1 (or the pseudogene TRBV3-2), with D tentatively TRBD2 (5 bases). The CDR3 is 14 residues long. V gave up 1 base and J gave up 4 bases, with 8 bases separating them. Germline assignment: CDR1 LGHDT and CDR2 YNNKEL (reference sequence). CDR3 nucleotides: TGTGCCAGCAGCCAAGGGGCGGGTTACAATGAGCAGTTCTTC. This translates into CASSQGAGYNEQFF.

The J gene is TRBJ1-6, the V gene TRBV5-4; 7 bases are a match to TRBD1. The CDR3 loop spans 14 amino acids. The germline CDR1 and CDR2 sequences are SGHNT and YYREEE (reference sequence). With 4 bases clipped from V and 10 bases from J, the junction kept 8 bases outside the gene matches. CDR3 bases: TGTGCCAGCAGCGTACAGGGGATGGGGTCACCCCTCCACTTT. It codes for CASSVQGMGSPLHF.

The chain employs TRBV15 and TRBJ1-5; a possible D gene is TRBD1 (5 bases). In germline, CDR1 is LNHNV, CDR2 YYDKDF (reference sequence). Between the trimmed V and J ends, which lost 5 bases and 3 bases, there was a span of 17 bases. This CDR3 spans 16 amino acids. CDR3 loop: CATSGEGRGSNQPQHF. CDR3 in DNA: TGTGCCACCAGCGGGGAAGGAAGGGGATCCAATCAGCCCCAGCATTTT.

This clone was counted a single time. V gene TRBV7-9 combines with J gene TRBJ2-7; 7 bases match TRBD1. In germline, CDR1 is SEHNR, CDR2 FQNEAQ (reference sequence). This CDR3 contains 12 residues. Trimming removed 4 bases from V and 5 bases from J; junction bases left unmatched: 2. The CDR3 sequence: CASSSTGNEQYF. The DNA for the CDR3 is TGTGCCAGCAGCTCGACAGGGAACGAGCAGTACTTC.

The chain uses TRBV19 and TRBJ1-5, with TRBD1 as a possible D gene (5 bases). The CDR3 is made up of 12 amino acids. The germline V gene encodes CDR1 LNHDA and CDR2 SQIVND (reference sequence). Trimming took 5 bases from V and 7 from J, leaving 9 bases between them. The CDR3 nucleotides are TGTGCCAGTAGTTGGGGACTCCAGCCCCAGCATTTT. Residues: CASSWGLQPQHF.

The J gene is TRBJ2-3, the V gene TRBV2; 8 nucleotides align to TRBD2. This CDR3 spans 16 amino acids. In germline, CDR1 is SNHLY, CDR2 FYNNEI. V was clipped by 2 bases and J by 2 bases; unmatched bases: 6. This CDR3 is CASSEQERGITDTQYF. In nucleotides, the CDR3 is TGTGCCAGCAGTGAACAGGAGCGGGGGATCACAGATACGCAGTATTTT.

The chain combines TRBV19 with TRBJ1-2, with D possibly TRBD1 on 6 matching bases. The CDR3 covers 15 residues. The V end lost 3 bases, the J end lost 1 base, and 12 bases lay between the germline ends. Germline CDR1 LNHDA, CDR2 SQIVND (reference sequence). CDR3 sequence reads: CASSMGRGLNYGYTF. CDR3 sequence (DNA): TGTGCCAGTAGTATGGGCAGGGGCCTTAACTATGGCTACACCTTC.

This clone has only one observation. DNA of the CDR3: TGTGCCAGCAGCGTAGGTGCCAGGGGCATGAACACTGAAGCTTTCTTT. This codes for CASSVGARGMNTEAFF. The chain couples TRBV9 to TRBJ1-1; a possible D gene is TRBD1 (6 bases). The CDR3 covers 16 residues. Trimming removed 0 bases from V and 0 bases from J, with 12 bases in between. CDR1 SGDLS and CDR2 YYNGEE come from the germline V gene.

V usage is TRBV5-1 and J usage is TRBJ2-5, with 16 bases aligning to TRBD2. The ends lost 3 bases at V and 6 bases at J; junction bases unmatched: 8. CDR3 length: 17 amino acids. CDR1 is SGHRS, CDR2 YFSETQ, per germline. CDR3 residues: CASSSGTSGGAIKTQYF. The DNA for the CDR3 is TGCGCCAGCAGCTCCGGGACTAGCGGGGGGGCCATAAAGACCCAGTACTTC.

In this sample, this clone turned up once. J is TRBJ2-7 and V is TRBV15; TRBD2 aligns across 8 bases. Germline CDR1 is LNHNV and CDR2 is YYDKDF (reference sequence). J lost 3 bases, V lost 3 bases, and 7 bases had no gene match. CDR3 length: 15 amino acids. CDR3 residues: CATSRARAGGYEQYF. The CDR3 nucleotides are TGTGCCACCAGCAGGGCCAGGGCGGGGGGCTACGAGCAGTACTTC.

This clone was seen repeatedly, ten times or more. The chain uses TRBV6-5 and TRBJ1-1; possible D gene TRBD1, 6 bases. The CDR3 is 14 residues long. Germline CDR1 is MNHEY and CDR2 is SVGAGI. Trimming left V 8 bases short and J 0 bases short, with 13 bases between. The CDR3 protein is CASGGQTLNTEAFF. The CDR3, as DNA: TGTGCCAGCGGGGGCCAGACTTTGAACACTGAAGCTTTCTTT.

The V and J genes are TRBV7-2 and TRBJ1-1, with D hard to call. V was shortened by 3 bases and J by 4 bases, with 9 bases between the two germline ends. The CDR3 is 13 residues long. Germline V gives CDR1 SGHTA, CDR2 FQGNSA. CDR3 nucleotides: TGTGCCAGCAGCTTCCCATTTAGCACTGAAGCTTTCTTT. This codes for CASSFPFSTEAFF. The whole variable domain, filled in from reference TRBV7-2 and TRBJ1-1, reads GAGVSQSPSNKVTEKGKDVELRCDPISGHTALYWYRQSLGQGLEFLIYFQGNSAPDKSGLPSDRFSAERTGGSVSTLTIQRTQQEDSAVYLCASSFPFSTEAFFGQGTRLTVV.

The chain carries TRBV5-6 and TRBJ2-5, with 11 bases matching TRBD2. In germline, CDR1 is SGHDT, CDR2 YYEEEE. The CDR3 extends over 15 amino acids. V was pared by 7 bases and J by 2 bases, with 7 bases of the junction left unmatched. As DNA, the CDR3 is TGTGCCAGCCTTTTAGCGGGGGGGCCTCAAGAGACCCAGTACTTC. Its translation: CASLLAGGPQETQYF.

The CDR3 DNA follows: TGTGCCAGTAGTCATCTACAGGGGGCGGGAGTGAACACTGAAGCTTTCTTT. It translates to CASSHLQGAGVNTEAFF. The chain employs TRBV19 and TRBJ1-1, with 9 bases lining up with TRBD1. The CDR3 consists of 17 residues. Germline V gene sequence: CDR1 LNHDA, CDR2 SQIVND (reference sequence). Trimming removed 5 bases from V and 0 bases from J; junction bases left unmatched: 10.

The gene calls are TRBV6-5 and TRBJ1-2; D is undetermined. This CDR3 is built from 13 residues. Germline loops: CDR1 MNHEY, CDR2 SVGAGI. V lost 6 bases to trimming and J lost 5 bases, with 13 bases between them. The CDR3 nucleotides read TGTGCCAGCAGCCTTCAGCGTCATTATGGCTACACCTTC. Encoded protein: CASSLQRHYGYTF.

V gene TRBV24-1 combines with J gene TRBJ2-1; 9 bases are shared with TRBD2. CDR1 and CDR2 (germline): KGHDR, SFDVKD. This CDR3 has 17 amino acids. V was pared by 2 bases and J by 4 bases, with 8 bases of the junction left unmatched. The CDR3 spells CATSDSPTSGAYNEQFF. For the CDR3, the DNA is TGTGCCACCAGTGATTCTCCGACTAGCGGCGCATACAATGAGCAGTTCTTC.

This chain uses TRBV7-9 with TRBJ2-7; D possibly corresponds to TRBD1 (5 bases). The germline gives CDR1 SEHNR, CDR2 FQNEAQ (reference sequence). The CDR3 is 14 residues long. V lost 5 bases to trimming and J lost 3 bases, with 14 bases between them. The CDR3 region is CASSEDKVFYEQYF. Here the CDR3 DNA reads TGTGCCAGCAGCGAGGACAAGGTATTCTACGAGCAGTACTTC.

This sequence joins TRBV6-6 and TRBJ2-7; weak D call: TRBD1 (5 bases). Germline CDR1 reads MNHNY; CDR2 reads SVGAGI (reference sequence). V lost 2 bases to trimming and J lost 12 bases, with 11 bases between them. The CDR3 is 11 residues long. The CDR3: CASSYADKVYF. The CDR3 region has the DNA TGTGCCAGCAGTTACGCGGACAAGGTGTACTTC.

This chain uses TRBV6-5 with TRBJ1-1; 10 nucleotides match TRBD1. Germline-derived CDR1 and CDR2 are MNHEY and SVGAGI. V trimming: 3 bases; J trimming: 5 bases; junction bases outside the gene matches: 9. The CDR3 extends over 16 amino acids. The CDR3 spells CASSYGQGVITTEAFF. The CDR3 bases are TGTGCCAGCAGTTATGGACAGGGGGTGATTACTACTGAAGCTTTCTTT.

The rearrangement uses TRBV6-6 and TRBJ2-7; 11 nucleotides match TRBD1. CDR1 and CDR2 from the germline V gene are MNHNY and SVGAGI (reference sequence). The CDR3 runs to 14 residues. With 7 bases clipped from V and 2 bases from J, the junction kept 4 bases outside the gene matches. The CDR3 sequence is CASTWDRGTYEQYF. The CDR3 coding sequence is TGTGCCAGCACCTGGGACAGGGGGACCTACGAGCAGTACTTC.

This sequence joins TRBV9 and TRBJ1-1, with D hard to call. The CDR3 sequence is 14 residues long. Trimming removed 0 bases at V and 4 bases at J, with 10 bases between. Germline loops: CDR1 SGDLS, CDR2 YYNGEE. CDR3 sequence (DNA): TGTGCCAGCAGCGTAGCGAGTAGAACCACTGAAGCTTTCTTT. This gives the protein CASSVASRTTEAFF.